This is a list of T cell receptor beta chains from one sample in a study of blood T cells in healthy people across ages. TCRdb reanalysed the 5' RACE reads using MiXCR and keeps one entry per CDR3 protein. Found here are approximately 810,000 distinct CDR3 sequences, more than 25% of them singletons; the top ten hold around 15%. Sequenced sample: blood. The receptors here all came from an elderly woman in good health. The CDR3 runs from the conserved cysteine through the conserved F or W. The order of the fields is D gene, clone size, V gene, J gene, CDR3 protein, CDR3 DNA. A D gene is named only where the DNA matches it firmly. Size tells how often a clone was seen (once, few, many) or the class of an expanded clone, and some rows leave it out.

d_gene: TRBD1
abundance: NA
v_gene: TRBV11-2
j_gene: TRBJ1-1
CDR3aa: CASSSTGTGVFTEAFF
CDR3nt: TGTGCCAGCAGCTCGACCGGGACAGGGGTTTTCACTGAAGCTTTCTTT

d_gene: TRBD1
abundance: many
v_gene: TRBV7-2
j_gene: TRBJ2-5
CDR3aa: CASSLVGTGRETQYF
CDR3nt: TGTGCCAGCAGCTTAGTAGGGACAGGGAGGGAGACCCAGTACTTC

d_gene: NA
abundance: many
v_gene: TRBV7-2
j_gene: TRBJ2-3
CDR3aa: CASSRTDTQYF
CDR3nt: TGTGCCAGCAGTCGTACAGATACGCAGTATTTT

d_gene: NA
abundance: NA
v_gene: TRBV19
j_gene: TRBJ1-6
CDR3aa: CATHHRAVNSPLHF
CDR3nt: TGTGCCACCCATCACAGGGCTGTAAATTCACCCCTCCACTTT

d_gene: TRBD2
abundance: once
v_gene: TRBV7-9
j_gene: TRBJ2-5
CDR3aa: CASSSPGGPRETQYF
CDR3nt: TGTGCCAGCAGCTCCCCGGGGGGGCCCCGCGAGACCCAGTACTTC

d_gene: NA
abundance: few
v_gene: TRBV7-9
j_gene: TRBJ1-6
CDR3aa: CASSLPKYNSPLHF
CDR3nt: TGTGCCAGCAGCTTACCTAAGTATAATTCACCCCTCCACTTT

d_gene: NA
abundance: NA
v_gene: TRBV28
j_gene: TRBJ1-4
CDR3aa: CASSLVGNKKLFF
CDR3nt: TGTGCCAGCAGTTTAGTTGGGAACAAAAAACTGTTTTTT

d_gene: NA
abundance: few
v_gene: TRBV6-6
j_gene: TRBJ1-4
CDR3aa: CASSPTTGTNEKLFF
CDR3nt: TGTGCCAGCAGTCCTACAACGGGGACTAATGAAAAACTGTTTTTT

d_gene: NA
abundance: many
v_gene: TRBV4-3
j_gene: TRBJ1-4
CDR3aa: CASSQGRGNEKLFF
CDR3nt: TGCGCCAGCAGCCAAGGCCGGGGGAATGAAAAACTGTTTTTT

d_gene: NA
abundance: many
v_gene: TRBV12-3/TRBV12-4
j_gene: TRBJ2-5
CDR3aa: CASSPTRGQETQYF
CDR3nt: TGTGCCAGCAGTCCTACTAGGGGACAAGAGACCCAGTACTTC

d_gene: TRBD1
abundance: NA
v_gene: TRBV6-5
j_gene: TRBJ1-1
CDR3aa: CASSLQGALGAFF
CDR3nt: TGTGCCAGCAGTTTGCAGGGGGCTTTAGGGGCTTTCTTT

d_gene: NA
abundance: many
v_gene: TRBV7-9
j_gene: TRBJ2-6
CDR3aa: CASSSTSNVLTF
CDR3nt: TGTGCCAGCAGCTCGACATCCAACGTCCTGACTTTC

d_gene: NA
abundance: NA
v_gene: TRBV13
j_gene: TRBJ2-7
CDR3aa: CASSLEWGSYEQYF
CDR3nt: TGTGCCAGCAGCTTGGAATGGGGCTCCTACGAGCAGTACTTC

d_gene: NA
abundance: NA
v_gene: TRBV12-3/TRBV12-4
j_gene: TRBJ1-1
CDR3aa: CASSLHTRSTEAFF
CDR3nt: TGTGCCAGCAGTTTGCACACCAGAAGCACTGAAGCTTTCTTT

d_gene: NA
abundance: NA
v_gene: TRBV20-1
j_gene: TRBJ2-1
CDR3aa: CSAPRGGQDNNEQFF
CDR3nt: TGCAGTGCCCCCCGTGGGGGACAAGACAACAATGAGCAGTTCTTC

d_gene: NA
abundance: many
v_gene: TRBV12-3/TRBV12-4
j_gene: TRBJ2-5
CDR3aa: CASSLNTVQETQYF
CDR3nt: TGTGCCAGCAGTTTAAATACAGTCCAAGAGACCCAGTACTTC

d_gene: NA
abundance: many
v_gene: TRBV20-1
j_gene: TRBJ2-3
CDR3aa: CSAIMGLTYTQYF
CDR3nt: TGCAGTGCTATAATGGGGCTCACGTATACGCAGTATTTT

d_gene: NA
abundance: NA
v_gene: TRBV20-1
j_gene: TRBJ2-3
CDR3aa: CSFLGNSATQYF
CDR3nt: TGCAGTTTTCTGGGAAACTCGGCTACGCAGTATTTT

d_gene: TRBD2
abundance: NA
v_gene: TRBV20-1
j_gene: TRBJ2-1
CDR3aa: CSAREAGTTNNEQFF
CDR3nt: TGCAGTGCTAGAGAGGCCGGGACTACCAACAATGAGCAGTTCTTC

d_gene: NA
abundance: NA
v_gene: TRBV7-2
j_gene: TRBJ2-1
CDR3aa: CASSRNRTSYNKQFF
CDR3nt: TGTGCCAGCAGCCGAAACAGGACCTCCTACAATAAGCAGTTCTTC

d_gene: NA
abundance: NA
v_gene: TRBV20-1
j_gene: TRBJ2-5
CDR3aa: CSARDQGRAGAQETQYF
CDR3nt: TGCAGTGCTAGAGATCAGGGGAGGGCGGGGGCCCAAGAGACCCAGTACTTC

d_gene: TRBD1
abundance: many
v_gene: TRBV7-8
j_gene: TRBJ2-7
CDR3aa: CASSSGQGQSSEQYF
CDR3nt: TGTGCCAGCAGCTCGGGACAGGGTCAATCGTCCGAGCAGTACTTC

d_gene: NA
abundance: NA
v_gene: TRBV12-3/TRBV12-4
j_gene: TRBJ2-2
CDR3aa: CASSQGVRTVTGELFF
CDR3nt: TGTGCCAGCAGCCAAGGGGTGAGGACAGTTACCGGGGAGCTGTTTTTT

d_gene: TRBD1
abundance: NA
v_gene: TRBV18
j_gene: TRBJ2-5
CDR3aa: CASSPPGTGGIQETRYF
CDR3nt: TGTGCCAGCTCACCACCGGGGACAGGGGGTATCCAAGAGACCCGGTACTTC

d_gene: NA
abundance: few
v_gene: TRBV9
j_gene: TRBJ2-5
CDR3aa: CASSRTSLGMATQYF
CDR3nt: TGTGCCAGCAGCAGAACCAGCTTGGGAATGGCGACCCAGTACTTC

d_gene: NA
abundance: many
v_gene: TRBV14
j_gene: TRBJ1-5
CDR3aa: CASSQSRNQPQHF
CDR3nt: TGTGCCAGCAGCCAATCCCGCAATCAGCCCCAGCATTTT

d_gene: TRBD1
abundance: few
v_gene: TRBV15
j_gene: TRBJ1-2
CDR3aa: CATSRDRDRGYTF
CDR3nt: TGTGCCACCAGCAGGGACAGGGATCGTGGCTACACCTTC

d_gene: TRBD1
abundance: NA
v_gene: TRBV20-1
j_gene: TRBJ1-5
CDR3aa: CSAGQGYSNQPQHF
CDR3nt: TGCAGTGCTGGACAGGGGTATAGCAATCAGCCCCAGCATTTT

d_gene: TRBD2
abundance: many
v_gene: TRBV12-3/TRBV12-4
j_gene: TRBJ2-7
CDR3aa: CASSYTGRPYEQYF
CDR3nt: TGTGCCAGCAGCTACACCGGGAGGCCCTACGAGCAGTACTTC

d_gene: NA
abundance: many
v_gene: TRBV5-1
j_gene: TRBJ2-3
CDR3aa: CASSLTFDTQYF
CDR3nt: TGCGCCAGCAGCTTGACTTTCGATACGCAGTATTTT

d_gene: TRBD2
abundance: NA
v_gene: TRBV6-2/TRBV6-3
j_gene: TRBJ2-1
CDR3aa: CASTGTSGSNEQFF
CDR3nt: TGTGCCAGCACTGGGACTAGCGGGAGCAATGAGCAGTTCTTC

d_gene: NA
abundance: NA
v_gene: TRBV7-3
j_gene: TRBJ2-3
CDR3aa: CASSLNPGSTDTQYF
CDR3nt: TGTGCCAGCAGCTTAAATCCGGGTAGCACAGATACGCAGTATTTT

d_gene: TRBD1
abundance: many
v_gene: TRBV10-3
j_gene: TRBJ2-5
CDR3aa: CAISERDRALRETQYF
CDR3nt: TGTGCCATCAGTGAGCGTGACAGGGCACTTAGGGAGACCCAGTACTTC

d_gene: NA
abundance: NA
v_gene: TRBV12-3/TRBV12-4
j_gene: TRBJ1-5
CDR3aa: CASSTWGSQNQPQHF
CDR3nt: TGTGCCAGCAGTACCTGGGGGAGCCAAAATCAGCCCCAGCATTTT

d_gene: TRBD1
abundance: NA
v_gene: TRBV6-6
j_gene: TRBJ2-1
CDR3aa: CASSDGQGVGEQFF
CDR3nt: TGTGCCAGCAGTGACGGCCAGGGGGTAGGAGAGCAGTTCTTC

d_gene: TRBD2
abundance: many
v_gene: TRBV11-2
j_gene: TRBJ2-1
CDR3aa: CASSLLTSAFYNEQFF
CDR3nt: TGTGCCAGCAGCTTACTAACTAGCGCCTTCTACAATGAGCAGTTCTTC

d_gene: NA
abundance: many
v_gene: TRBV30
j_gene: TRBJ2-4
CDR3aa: CAWSVPGQGHGIQYF
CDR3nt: TGTGCCTGGAGTGTACCGGGACAAGGGCATGGTATTCAGTACTTC

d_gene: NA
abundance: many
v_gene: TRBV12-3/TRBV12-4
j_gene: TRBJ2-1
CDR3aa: CASSLGLGTLNEQFF
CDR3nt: TGTGCCAGCAGTTTAGGCTTGGGAACTCTCAATGAGCAGTTCTTC

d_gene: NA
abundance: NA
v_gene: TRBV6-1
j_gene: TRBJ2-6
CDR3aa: CASNPTRISSGANVLTF
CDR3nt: TGTGCCAGCAACCCGACAAGAATAAGCTCTGGGGCCAACGTCCTGACTTTC

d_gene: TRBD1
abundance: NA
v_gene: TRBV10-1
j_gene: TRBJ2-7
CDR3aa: CASSGGASFGQGVDHEQYF
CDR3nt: TGCGCCAGCAGCGGAGGCGCCTCTTTCGGACAGGGGGTAGACCACGAGCAGTACTTC

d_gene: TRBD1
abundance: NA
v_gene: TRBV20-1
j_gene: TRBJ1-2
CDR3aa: CSAQDRGEGYTF
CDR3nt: TGCAGTGCCCAGGACAGGGGCGAGGGCTACACCTTC

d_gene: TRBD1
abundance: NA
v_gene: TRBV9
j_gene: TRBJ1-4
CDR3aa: CASSVAGGDEKLFF
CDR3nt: TGTGCCAGCAGCGTAGCAGGGGGCGATGAAAAACTGTTTTTT

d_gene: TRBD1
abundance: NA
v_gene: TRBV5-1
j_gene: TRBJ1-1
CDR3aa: CASSSPGQGQNTEAFF
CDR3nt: TGCGCCAGCAGTTCGCCGGGACAGGGACAGAACACTGAAGCTTTCTTT